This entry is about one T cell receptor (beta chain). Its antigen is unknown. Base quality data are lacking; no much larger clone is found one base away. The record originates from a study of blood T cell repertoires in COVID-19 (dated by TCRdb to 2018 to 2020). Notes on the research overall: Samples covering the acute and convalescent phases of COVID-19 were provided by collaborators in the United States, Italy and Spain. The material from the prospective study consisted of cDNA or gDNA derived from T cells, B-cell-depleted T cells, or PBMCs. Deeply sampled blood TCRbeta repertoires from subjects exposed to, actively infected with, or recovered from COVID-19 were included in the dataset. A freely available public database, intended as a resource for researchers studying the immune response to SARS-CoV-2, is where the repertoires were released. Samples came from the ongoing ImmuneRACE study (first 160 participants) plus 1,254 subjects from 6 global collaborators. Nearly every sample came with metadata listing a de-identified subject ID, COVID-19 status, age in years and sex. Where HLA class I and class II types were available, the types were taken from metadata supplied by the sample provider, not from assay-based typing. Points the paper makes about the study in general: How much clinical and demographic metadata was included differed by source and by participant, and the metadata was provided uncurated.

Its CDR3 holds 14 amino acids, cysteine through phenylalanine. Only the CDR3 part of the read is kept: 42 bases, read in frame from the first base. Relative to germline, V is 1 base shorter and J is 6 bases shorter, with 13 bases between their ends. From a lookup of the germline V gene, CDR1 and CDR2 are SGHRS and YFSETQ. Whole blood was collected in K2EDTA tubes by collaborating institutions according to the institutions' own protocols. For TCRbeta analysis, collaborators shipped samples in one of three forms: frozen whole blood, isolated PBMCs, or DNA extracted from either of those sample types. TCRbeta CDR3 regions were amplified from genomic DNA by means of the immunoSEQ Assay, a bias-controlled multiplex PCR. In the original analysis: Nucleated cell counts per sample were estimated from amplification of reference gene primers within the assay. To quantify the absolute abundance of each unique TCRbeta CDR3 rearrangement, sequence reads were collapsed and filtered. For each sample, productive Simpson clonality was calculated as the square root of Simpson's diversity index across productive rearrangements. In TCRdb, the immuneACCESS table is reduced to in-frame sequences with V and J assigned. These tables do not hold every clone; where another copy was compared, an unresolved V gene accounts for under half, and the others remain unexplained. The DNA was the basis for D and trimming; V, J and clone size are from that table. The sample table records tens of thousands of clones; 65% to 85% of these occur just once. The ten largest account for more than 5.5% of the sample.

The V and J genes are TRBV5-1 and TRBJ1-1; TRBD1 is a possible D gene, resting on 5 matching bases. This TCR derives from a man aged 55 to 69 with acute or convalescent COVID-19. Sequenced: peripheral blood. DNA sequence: TGCGCCAGCAGCTTGCTTAGGGGTCGGTCTGAAGCTTTCTTT. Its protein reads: CASSLLRGRSEAFF.